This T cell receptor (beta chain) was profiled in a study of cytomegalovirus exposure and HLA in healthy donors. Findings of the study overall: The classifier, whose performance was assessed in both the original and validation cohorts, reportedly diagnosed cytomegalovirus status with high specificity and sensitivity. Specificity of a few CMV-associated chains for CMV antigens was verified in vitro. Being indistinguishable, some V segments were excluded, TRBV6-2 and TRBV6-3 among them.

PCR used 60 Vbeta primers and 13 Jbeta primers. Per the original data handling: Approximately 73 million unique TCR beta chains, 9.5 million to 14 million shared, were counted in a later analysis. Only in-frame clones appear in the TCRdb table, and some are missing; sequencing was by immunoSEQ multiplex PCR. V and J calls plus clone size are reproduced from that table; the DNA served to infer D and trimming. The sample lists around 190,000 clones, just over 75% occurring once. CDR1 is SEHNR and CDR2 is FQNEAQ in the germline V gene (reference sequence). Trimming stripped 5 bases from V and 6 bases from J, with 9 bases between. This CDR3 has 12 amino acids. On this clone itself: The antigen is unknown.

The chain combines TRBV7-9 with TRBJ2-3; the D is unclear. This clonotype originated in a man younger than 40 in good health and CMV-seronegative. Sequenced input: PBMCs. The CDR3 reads CASSPRRDTQYF. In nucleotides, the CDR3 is TGTGCCAGCAGCCCCCGCCGGGATACGCAGTATTTT.